Presented here are 27 T cell receptor beta chains from one specimen sequenced in a study of cytomegalovirus exposure and HLA in healthy donors. Profiling relied on immunoSEQ multiplex PCR, and the TCRdb table lists in-frame clones only, not all of them. The table shows 200,000 to 250,000 clones, with around 86% occurring only once. Sequencing was done on a sample of PBMCs. Receptors were obtained from a woman aged 18-29 years in good health and CMV-seropositive.

This clone was detected only once. The J gene is TRBJ1-5, the V gene TRBV10-1; D not resolved. Germline V CDR1 and CDR2: WNHNN, SYGVQD (reference sequence). Trimming cost V 11 bases and J 6 bases, with 14 bases left between them. This CDR3 is 12 amino acids long. Here the CDR3 DNA reads TGCGCCCGCCTCGAGGGTGGTCAGCCCCAGCATTTT. This encodes CARLEGGQPQHF.

The V and J genes are TRBV27 and TRBJ1-2; a possible D gene is TRBD1 (5 bases). V was trimmed by 6 bases and J by 10 bases, leaving 21 bases between them. CDR1 and CDR2 (germline): MNHEY, SMNVEV (reference sequence). The CDR3 is 14 amino acids. The CDR3 loop is CASREAGRPEPYTF. The CDR3 nucleotides are TGTGCCAGCAGAGAAGCGGGGCGTCCAGAGCCCTACACCTTC.

The chain employs TRBV6-5 and TRBJ2-7; 8 bases are shared with TRBD1. V shed 5 bases and J 6 bases; nucleotides not matched to a gene: 12. This CDR3 region has 15 residues. Germline V gene data show CDR1 as MNHEY and CDR2 as SVGAGI. The CDR3 nucleotides read TGTGCCAGCAGTCTAGGCCGGGACAGGATCCGCGAGCAGTACTTC. This sequence encodes CASSLGRDRIREQYF.

This chain's CDR3 is CASSQATGGLGYTF. Here the CDR3 DNA reads TGTGCCAGCAGCCAAGCGACAGGGGGCTTAGGCTACACCTTC. The rearrangement links TRBV4-2 to TRBJ1-2, with 10 bases lining up with TRBD1. CDR3 size: 14 residues. Trimming took 1 base from V and 8 from J; bases not matched to a gene: 4. In germline, CDR1 is LGHNA, CDR2 YNFKEQ.

CDR3 region: CASRTTGGSAQHF. The CDR3 nucleotides are TGTGCCAGCAGGACTACAGGGGGCTCTGCCCAGCATTTT. This rearrangement joins TRBV27 to TRBJ1-5, with 9 positions matching TRBD1. Losses at the gene ends were 6 bases for V and 11 bases for J; bases not matched to a gene: 8. Germline assignment: CDR1 MNHEY and CDR2 SMNVEV (reference sequence). This CDR3 comprises 13 residues.

The V call is TRBV20-1, the J call TRBJ2-3, with a tentative D call TRBD2 (5 bases). Germline V gene data show CDR1 as DFQATT and CDR2 as SNEGSKA (reference sequence). CDR3 length: 11 amino acids. V lost 5 bases, J lost 8 bases, and 11 bases lay in between. CDR3 bases: TGCAGTGCTCCCCGGGGTGGTACGCAGTATTTT. Amino acids: CSAPRGGTQYF.

This clone was recorded only once. This sequence joins TRBV28 and TRBJ2-7; 10 bases match TRBD2. V was clipped by 7 bases and J by 7 bases; unmatched bases: 10. Looked up from germline, CDR1 is MDHEN and CDR2 is SYDVKM. The CDR3 extends over 14 amino acids. CDR3 amino acids: CASNPGLAIREQYF. CDR3 DNA: TGTGCCAGCAACCCGGGACTAGCGATCCGGGAGCAGTACTTC.

The chain carries TRBV15 and TRBJ1-5, with no clear D. Germline values: CDR1 LNHNV, CDR2 YYDKDF (reference sequence). The CDR3 extends over 15 amino acids. V was clipped by 3 bases and J by 2 bases, with 11 bases between them. The CDR3 nucleotides are TGTGCCACCAGCAGGAACAACAATGGCAATCAGCCCCAGCATTTT. This sequence encodes CATSRNNNGNQPQHF.

The V gene is TRBV11-2, the J gene TRBJ2-7; possibly TRBD2 for D (5 bases). The CDR3 contains 15 residues. Germline CDR1 is SGHAT and CDR2 is FQNNGV. Trimming took 6 bases from V and 1 from J, leaving 16 bases between them. The CDR3 nucleotides are TGTGCCAGCAGATCTCCTGCGGGCAGGTCCTACGAGCAGTACTTC. Protein: CASRSPAGRSYEQYF.

V is TRBV27 and J is TRBJ2-1, with 14 bases aligning to TRBD2. Germline CDR1 MNHEY, CDR2 SMNVEV (reference sequence). V lost 6 bases and J lost 7; bases outside the gene matches: 8. This CDR3 region has 16 residues. The CDR3 sequence: CASSPLTSGRGNEQFF. The CDR3 DNA reads as TGTGCCAGCAGCCCCCTGACTAGCGGGAGGGGGAATGAGCAGTTCTTC.

The genes are TRBV11-2 and TRBJ2-3; a weak D match, TRBD2 (6 bases). This CDR3 region has 14 residues. Germline CDR1 and CDR2: SGHAT and FQNNGV. Trimming took 5 bases from V and 0 from J, leaving 9 bases between them. The CDR3 region has the DNA TGTGCCAGCAGCCCGGGACTTAGCACAGATACGCAGTATTTT. Encoded protein: CASSPGLSTDTQYF.

The chain has TRBV1 and TRBJ1-2; the D call in the table, TRBD1, was not verified against the DNA. TRBV1 is described as a pseudogene. The CDR3 loop spans 17 amino acids. The CDR3 region has the DNA TGCACCAGCAGCCAAGATTTCGGGACAGGTCTCCTGGATGGCTACACCTTC. This sequence encodes CTSSQDFGTGLLDGYTF.

This clone was seen a single time. The rearrangement joins TRBV19 to TRBJ1-5; 8 nucleotides agree with TRBD1. This CDR3 comprises 16 residues. Germline V gene data show CDR1 as LNHDA and CDR2 as SQIVND (reference sequence). J lost 2 bases, V lost 5 bases, and 8 bases had no gene match. The CDR3 nucleotides read TGTGCCAGTAGTCACACCAGGGGGCAGCGCAATCAGCCCCAGCATTTT. It codes for CASSHTRGQRNQPQHF. The full variable domain, rest sourced from reference TRBV19 and TRBJ1-5, is DGGITQSPKYLFRKEGQNVTLSCEQNLNHDAMYWYRQDPGQGLRLIYYSQIVNDFQKGDIAEGYSVSREKKESFPLTVTSAQKNPTAFYLCASSHTRGQRNQPQHFGDGTRLSIL.

The V and J genes are TRBV27 and TRBJ2-3, with D perhaps matching TRBD2 (7 bases). Between the trimmed V and J ends, which lost 7 bases and 6 bases, there was a span of 20 bases. The CDR3 covers 15 residues. Germline V gene sequence: CDR1 MNHEY, CDR2 SMNVEV (reference sequence). The CDR3 sequence is CASNERAGAWDTQYF. The DNA of the CDR3 is TGTGCCAGCAACGAACGGGCGGGGGCGTGGGATACGCAGTATTTT.

The CDR3 nucleotides read TGTGCCATCAGTGTCGGGACTAGCGGGAAGGACACCGGGGAGCTGTTTTTT. Protein: CAISVGTSGKDTGELFF. This chain connects TRBV10-3 to TRBJ2-2; 13 bases align to TRBD2. Germline V gives CDR1 ENHRY, CDR2 SYGVKD. The CDR3 is 17 residues long. The ends lost 4 bases at V and 3 bases at J; junction bases unmatched: 5.

V and J are TRBV29-1 and TRBJ1-2; 7 nucleotides line up with TRBD1. From germline, CDR1 is SQVTM and CDR2 ANQGSEA. The V and J ends lost 7 bases and 5 bases, in that order; junction bases with no gene match: 16. This CDR3 spans 15 amino acids. CDR3 sequence reads: CSANRQGGAGYGYTF. The CDR3 bases are TGCAGCGCTAACCGGCAGGGGGGCGCGGGTTATGGCTACACCTTC.

V gene TRBV28 combines with J gene TRBJ1-2, with D perhaps matching TRBD1 (6 bases). The CDR3 covers 14 residues. The V end lost 7 bases, the J end lost 8 bases, and 20 bases lay between the germline ends. Germline CDR1 and CDR2: MDHEN and SYDVKM. CDR3 region: CASIPRQGSGGYTF. The CDR3 DNA follows: TGTGCCAGCATCCCACGGCAGGGGTCGGGGGGCTACACCTTC.

The gene calls are TRBV12-5 and TRBJ2-7; TRBD1 aligns across 11 bases. Looked up from germline, CDR1 is LGHNT and CDR2 is FRNRAP. CDR3 length: 17 residues. The trim removed 3 bases at V and 2 bases at J, leaving 9 bases unmatched. CDR3 sequence reads: CASGFGTDRGLPYEQYF. Written as DNA, the CDR3 is TGTGCTAGTGGTTTTGGTACGGACAGGGGGCTTCCCTACGAGCAGTACTTC.

The rearrangement joins TRBV5-6 to TRBJ2-7, with D possibly matching TRBD2 (5 bases). V was clipped by 6 bases and J by 0 bases, with 16 bases between them. The germline V gene has CDR1 SGHDT and CDR2 YYEEEE. This CDR3 is 15 amino acids long. The chain's CDR3 is CASTLAAGSSYEQYF. As DNA, the CDR3 is TGTGCCAGCACCCTGGCGGCGGGTAGCTCCTACGAGCAGTACTTC. Full variable domain (rest looked up from reference TRBV5-6 and TRBJ2-7): DAGVTQSPTHLIKTRGQQVTLRCSPKSGHDTVSWYQQALGQGPQFIFQYYEEEERQRGNFPDRFSGHQFPNYSSELNVNALLLGDSALYLCASTLAAGSSYEQYFGPGTRLTVT.

J is TRBJ2-7 and V is TRBV6-6; D call uncertain. Germline-derived CDR1 and CDR2 are MNHNY and SVGAGI (reference sequence). The CDR3 sequence is 11 residues long. The ends were cut back, 3 bases at V and 6 bases at J, with 6 bases in the middle. The DNA of the CDR3 is TGTGCCAGCAGTTATACACGCGAGCAGTACTTC. Translation gives CASSYTREQYF.

The J gene is TRBJ2-6, the V gene TRBV9; no firm D call. CDR1 is SGDLS, CDR2 YYNGEE, per germline. The CDR3 is 15 residues long. The V and J ends lost 0 bases and 3 bases respectively, with 7 bases between them. In nucleotides, the CDR3 is TGTGCCAGCAGCGTAGCGGGTCGTGGGGCCAACGTCCTGACTTTC. Translating gives CASSVAGRGANVLTF.

V and J are TRBV19 and TRBJ2-7, with D maybe TRBD1 (5 bases). The V gene lost 3 bases and the J gene lost 2 bases, with 14 bases spanning the gap. The CDR3 is made up of 15 amino acids. Germline values: CDR1 LNHDA, CDR2 SQIVND (reference sequence). CDR3 protein: CASSIADRETYEQYF. DNA for the CDR3: TGTGCCAGTAGTATTGCCGACAGAGAGACCTACGAGCAGTACTTC.

The CDR3: CASSPGARGDEQFF. CDR3 coding DNA: TGCGCCAGCAGCCCTGGGGCCAGGGGGGATGAGCAGTTCTTC. The chain carries TRBV5-1 and TRBJ2-1, with D possibly TRBD1 on 7 matching bases. V was pared by 4 bases and J by 8 bases, with 16 bases between. Germline CDR1 and CDR2: SGHRS and YFSETQ. CDR3 size: 14 residues.

V gene TRBV7-2 combines with J gene TRBJ2-7; D might be TRBD2 (5 bases). V was cut by 1 base and J by 2 bases, with 9 bases left in between. The germline gives CDR1 SGHTA, CDR2 FQGNSA. The CDR3 totals 14 residues. The CDR3 protein is CASSLVLGAYEQYF. CDR3 in DNA: TGTGCCAGCAGCTTAGTTTTGGGAGCCTACGAGCAGTACTTC.

J is TRBJ2-7 and V is TRBV4-2; 7 nucleotides align to TRBD1. The CDR3 length is 16 residues. Germline V gene data show CDR1 as LGHNA and CDR2 as YNFKEQ. V trimming: 0 bases; J trimming: 2 bases; junction bases outside the gene matches: 7. Here the CDR3 DNA reads TGTGCCAGCAGCCAAGAGCTAAGGGGGCGTCCCTACGAGCAGTACTTC. This translates into CASSQELRGRPYEQYF.

The chain uses TRBV5-1 and TRBJ1-2, with 8 bases that match TRBD1. The V gene end was trimmed by 0 bases and the J gene end by 7 bases; junction bases not matched to a gene: 8. Germline V gives CDR1 SGHRS, CDR2 YFSETQ. The length of the CDR3 is 15 residues. CDR3 bases: TGCGCCAGCAGCTTGGAGCCAGGGGGCGCAGGTGGCTACACCTTC. As protein: CASSLEPGGAGGYTF.

In the case of this clone: One end of the junction does not line up with germline, which may come from a read error. The chain uses TRBV9 and TRBJ2-1; tentatively, D is TRBD2 (6 bases). This CDR3 comprises 12 residues. Per germline, CDR1 SGDLS and CDR2 YYNGEE. The chain's CDR3 is CASSGTNNEQFF. The CDR3 DNA reads as TGTGCCAGTAGCGGAACTAACAATGAGCAGTTCTTC.